These 25 T cell receptor beta chains were all obtained from the same sample, sequenced in a study of human T cells and chemical hapten exposure. TCRdb ran MiXCR on the RACE reads and lists one entry per CDR3 protein. The sample contains roughly 360,000 distinct CDR3 sequences, approximately 4.4% of which appear only once. Indicated time point: patch test 1, 2 weeks after DPC sensitization. The sample's treatment: therapeutic diphenylcyclopropenone sensitization with weekly scalp DPC. Sequenced material: whole blood, taken in connection with sensitization to the hapten diphenylcyclopropenone (DPC). These receptors all stem from a woman between 45 and 60 years old with alopecia areata. Some clones in this sample may be carry-over from other donors' samples.

This clonotype occurred many times. The chain combines TRBV24-1 with TRBJ1-6, with D unresolved. CDR3 size: 18 residues. CDR1 and CDR2 (germline): KGHDR, SFDVKD. Trimming took 7 bases from V and 4 from J, leaving 22 bases between them. CDR3 sequence reads: CATRDGETLKPYNSPLHF. The CDR3 bases are TGTGCCACCAGAGACGGCGAAACCCTGAAACCTTATAATTCACCCCTCCACTTT.

In its sample, this clonotype was seen many times. V usage is TRBV10-3 and J usage is TRBJ1-2; D not certain. CDR3 length: 13 amino acids. Germline assignment: CDR1 ENHRY and CDR2 SYGVKD. V lost 2 bases and J 4 bases, leaving 8 bases between the germline ends. CDR3 nucleotide sequence: TGTGCCATCAGTGAGGGTTCCGCCTATGGCTACACCTTC. It translates to CAISEGSAYGYTF.

This clonotype occurred a few times. V and J are TRBV20-1 and TRBJ2-3; 10 bases match TRBD2. Per the germline V gene, CDR1 is DFQATT and CDR2 is SNEGSKA (reference sequence). The CDR3 consists of 15 residues. V gave up 6 bases and J gave up 5 bases; unmatched junction bases: 11. CDR3 sequence (DNA): TGCAGTGCAGGGGGAGCGGGAGGGCCGGAAGATACGCAGTATTTT. It yields the protein CSAGGAGGPEDTQYF.

In its sample, this clonotype was seen many times. V is TRBV24-1 and J is TRBJ1-1; possibly TRBD1 for D (6 bases). V was trimmed by 2 bases and J by 8 bases, leaving 11 bases between them. The CDR3 runs 13 residues. The V gene's germline CDR1 is KGHDR and CDR2 SFDVKD. The CDR3 sequence: CATSDSQGPEAFF. CDR3 nucleotides: TGTGCCACCAGTGATTCACAGGGCCCGGAAGCTTTCTTT.

The chain is built from TRBV7-2 and TRBJ2-7, with 13 bases lining up with TRBD2. The length of the CDR3 is 15 residues. From germline, CDR1 is SGHTA and CDR2 FQGNSA. V lost 3 bases and J lost 6; bases outside the gene matches: 5. The CDR3 reads CASSFWTSGSFEQYF. DNA for the CDR3: TGTGCCAGCAGCTTCTGGACTAGCGGGAGTTTCGAGCAGTACTTC.

This clonotype was seen many times. The genes are TRBV6-2 or TRBV6-3 and TRBJ1-1; tentative D call: TRBD1 (6 bases). Trimming pared 8 bases from V and 11 bases from J, leaving 21 bases between. The CDR3 length is 13 residues. Germline lookup yields CDR1 MNHEY and CDR2 SVGEGT. Written as DNA, the CDR3 is TGTGCCAGCCAAACCGGAAGGGGGTTCGAGGCTTTCTTT. It is translated as CASQTGRGFEAFF.

Concerning this clonotype itself: This may stem from a read error, because a much larger clone lies one nucleotide away. V is TRBV6-2 or TRBV6-3 and J is TRBJ2-1; 7 bases align to TRBD2. CDR1 MNHEY and CDR2 SVGEGT come from the germline V gene. The CDR3 has 12 amino acids. Unmatched junction bases numbered 5, after V lost 6 bases and J lost 9 bases. In DNA form, the CDR3 reads TGTGCCAGCAGCCACTGGGGGGGTGAGCAGTTCTTC. This translates into CASSHWGGEQFF.

Ten or more counts support this clonotype. The chain employs TRBV12-3 or TRBV12-4 and TRBJ2-1; D uncertain. This CDR3 region has 13 residues. The V and J ends lost 6 bases and 7 bases respectively, with 13 bases between them. The CDR3 nucleotides are TGTGCCAGCAGCCCTAGGGCAGGTAATGAGCAGTTCTTC. It is translated as CASSPRAGNEQFF.

The sample holds many counts of this clonotype. The chain couples TRBV5-1 to TRBJ2-2, with 7 bases fitting TRBD2. V was pared by 4 bases and J by 5 bases, with 14 bases of the junction left unmatched. This CDR3 is built from 17 residues. Germline V gene data show CDR1 as SGHRS and CDR2 as YFSETQ. For the CDR3, the DNA is TGCGCCAGCAGCCCCTTCGCTCAGCGGGGTTGGACCGGGGAGCTGTTTTTT. Translated: CASSPFAQRGWTGELFF.

With regard to this clonotype: One junction end does not reproduce the germline sequence, and a read error may be involved. The V and J genes are TRBV13 and TRBJ2-3; D is possibly TRBD2 (6 bases). Germline loops: CDR1 PRHDT, CDR2 FYEKMQ (reference sequence). This CDR3 spans 16 amino acids. For the CDR3, the DNA is TGTGCCAGCAGCCTAGGGAGGCTAGAGGTTGCAGATACGCAGTATTTT. This encodes CASSLGRLEVADTQYF.

This clonotype was detected ten times or more. The V and J genes are TRBV15 and TRBJ1-2; D is possibly TRBD1 (5 bases). V was shortened by 0 bases and J by 4 bases, with 18 bases between the two germline ends. The germline CDR1 and CDR2 sequences are LNHNV and YYDKDF (reference sequence). The CDR3 runs to 17 residues. CDR3 amino acids: CATSRDGRGPQAYGYTF. The CDR3 DNA is TGTGCCACCAGCAGAGATGGGAGGGGACCACAAGCCTATGGCTACACCTTC.

This clonotype was observed a few times. This chain uses TRBV4-1 with TRBJ1-2; possible D gene TRBD1, 6 bases. The CDR3 loop spans 15 amino acids. Germline CDR1 is MGHRA and CDR2 is YSYEKL. Deletions cut 1 base from V and 0 bases from J, with 9 bases between. The CDR3 nucleotides read TGCGCCAGCAGCCAAGTTCAGGGGACTAACTATGGCTACACCTTC. It encodes CASSQVQGTNYGYTF.

This chain joins TRBV6-5 and TRBJ1-1, with no clear D. From germline, CDR1 is MNHEY and CDR2 SVGAGI. This CDR3 has 11 amino acids. V lost 6 bases to trimming and J lost 4 bases, with 6 bases between them. The CDR3: CASRLATEAFF. As DNA, the CDR3 is TGTGCCAGCAGACTCGCCACTGAAGCTTTCTTT.

Many counts were recorded for this clonotype. The rearrangement uses TRBV28 and TRBJ2-5; tentatively, D is TRBD2 (7 bases). Trimming pared 8 bases from V and 5 bases from J, leaving 12 bases between. CDR1 and CDR2 (germline): MDHEN, SYDVKM. CDR3 length equals 12 residues. The CDR3 here is CASGRGGETQYF. In DNA, the CDR3 is TGTGCCAGCGGAAGGGGGGGGGAGACCCAGTACTTC. Based on the CDR3 plus reference TRBV28 and TRBJ2-5, the full variable domain is DVKVTQSSRYLVKRTGEKVFLECVQDMDHENMFWYRQDPGLGLRLIYFSYDVKMKEKGDIPEGYSVSREKKERFSLILESASTNQTSMYLCASGRGGETQYFGPGTRLLVL.

This clonotype was picked up many times. V usage is TRBV6-1 and J usage is TRBJ1-5, with a weak D call TRBD1 (5 bases). Trimming cost V 6 bases and J 6 bases, with 15 bases left between them. Germline V CDR1 and CDR2: MNHNS, SASEGT. This CDR3 comprises 14 residues. CDR3 sequence: CASSGTVGGQPQHF. Written as DNA, the CDR3 is TGTGCCAGCAGCGGGACGGTGGGGGGTCAGCCCCAGCATTTT.

The sample holds many counts of this clonotype. The chain recombines TRBV4-2 with TRBJ2-1; D remains unclear. The CDR3 is 14 amino acids. The V gene lost 1 base and the J gene lost 0 bases, with 4 bases spanning the gap. Germline CDR1 reads LGHNA; CDR2 reads YNFKEQ. The CDR3 nucleotides read TGTGCCAGCAGCCAAGCCCCCTCCTACAATGAGCAGTTCTTC. Translated, it gives CASSQAPSYNEQFF.

The sample holds many counts of this clonotype. The chain joins TRBV7-9 to TRBJ2-3; 7 positions agree with TRBD1. CDR1 is SEHNR, CDR2 FQNEAQ, per germline (reference sequence). After removal of 10 bases from V and 5 bases from J, the junction contained 12 bases not matched to a gene. The CDR3 runs to 14 residues. CDR3 sequence (DNA): TGTGCCACCTTACAGGGGCAGACGGGAGATACGCAGTATTTT. Translation gives CATLQGQTGDTQYF.

This clonotype was seen ten or more times. The chain recombines TRBV5-1 with TRBJ2-3; 7 positions match TRBD1. Germline lookup yields CDR1 SGHRS and CDR2 YFSETQ. After removal of 4 bases from V and 5 bases from J, the junction contained 10 bases not matched to a gene. The CDR3 has 15 amino acids. In DNA, the CDR3 is TGCGCCAGCAGCCCCCGACAGGGTAGGAAAGATACGCAGTATTTT. Its protein is CASSPRQGRKDTQYF.

This clonotype was observed at least ten times. The rearrangement joins TRBV7-8 to TRBJ2-2; D is perhaps TRBD1 or TRBD2 (6 bases each). V lost 6 bases and J lost 0, with 14 bases in between. Looked up from germline, CDR1 is SGHVS and CDR2 is FQNEAQ. The CDR3 has 16 amino acids. The CDR3 here is CASRDLGGPNTGELFF. As DNA, the CDR3 is TGTGCCAGCAGGGACCTGGGGGGCCCGAACACCGGGGAGCTGTTTTTT.

This clonotype appeared many times. The chain links TRBV6-5 to TRBJ1-2; D not certain. CDR1 MNHEY and CDR2 SVGAGI come from the germline V gene. V was pared by 2 bases and J by 3 bases, with 7 bases between. The CDR3 has 13 amino acids. The chain's CDR3 is CASSYVRHYGYTF. The CDR3 DNA reads TGTGCCAGCAGTTACGTACGGCACTATGGCTACACCTTC.

Ten or more counts support this clonotype. The chain couples TRBV7-3 to TRBJ1-1, with 7 bases that match TRBD1. V dropped 4 bases and J dropped 6; count of bases not matched to a gene: 8. Germline V gene lookup returns CDR1 SGHTA and CDR2 FQGTGA. The CDR3 runs 14 residues. The CDR3 coding sequence is TGTGCCAGCAGCTCCAGGGGGGGAGAGGCTGAAGCTTTCTTT. Amino acids: CASSSRGGEAEAFF.

This clonotype was observed many times. V and J are TRBV14 and TRBJ2-1; D is undetermined. The CDR3 extends over 14 amino acids. Looked up from germline, CDR1 is SGHDN and CDR2 is FVKESK. The V end was cut by 1 base, the J end by 3 bases, with 7 bases between. Here the CDR3 reads CASSQARFYNEQFF. The CDR3 bases are TGTGCCAGCAGCCAAGCCCGGTTCTACAATGAGCAGTTCTTC.

This clonotype turned up a few times. The chain is built from TRBV7-8 and TRBJ2-3, with 12 bases that match TRBD2. The CDR3 has 17 residues. Germline CDR1 and CDR2: SGHVS and FQNEAQ. V was clipped by 0 bases and J by 6 bases; unmatched bases: 7. CDR3 nucleotide sequence: TGTGCCAGCAGCTTAGCGCTGGCTAGCGGGAGGGTGGATACGCAGTATTTT. Its protein is CASSLALASGRVDTQYF.

There are a few counts of this clonotype. The V gene is TRBV27, the J gene TRBJ2-1; 9 nucleotides agree with TRBD2. Trimming cost V 5 bases and J 7 bases; bases outside gene matches: 9. This CDR3 is 15 amino acids long. CDR1 is MNHEY and CDR2 is SMNVEV in the germline V gene (reference sequence). CDR3 sequence reads: CASSDLGGGVNEQFF. Here the CDR3 DNA reads TGTGCCAGCAGTGACCTGGGCGGGGGGGTAAATGAGCAGTTCTTC.

This clonotype was seen repeatedly, ten times or more. The chain uses TRBV14 and TRBJ2-1; 8 nucleotides match TRBD1. From germline, CDR1 is SGHDN and CDR2 FVKESK. There are 13 residues in the CDR3. With 0 bases clipped from V and 14 bases from J, the junction kept 6 bases outside the gene matches. The CDR3, as DNA: TGTGCCAGCAGCCAAGATCTGGTACAGGGGGAGTTCTTC. This sequence encodes CASSQDLVQGEFF.